This TCR beta chain was identified during a study of CD8 T cells in Susac syndrome. Germline V gene sequence: CDR1 LGHDT, CDR2 YNNKEL (reference sequence). V was trimmed by 0 bases and J by 5 bases, leaving 11 bases between them. There are 15 residues in the CDR3. The multiple sclerosis controls consisted of treatment-naive patients with relapsing-remitting disease, either stable or active. Roughly 0.45 to 1 ug RNA was reverse transcribed with random hexamers. Amplification of TCR beta CDR3 spanned 54 Vbeta and 13 Jbeta via immunoSEQ multiplex PCR. TCRdb recomputed calls from the immunoSEQ multiplex PCR reads with MiXCR, one row per CDR3 protein. The repertoire holds almost 450,000 distinct CDR3 sequences, with around 85% as singletons.

The TCR originated in a human donor with multiple sclerosis. The material sequenced was CD8+ T cells from PBMCs. The chain joins TRBV3-1 to TRBJ1-5; D gene uncertain. DNA of the CDR3: TGTGCCAGCAGCCAAGAGCTAGGGCCGGATCAGCCCCAGCATTTT. Protein sequence: CASSQELGPDQPQHF.